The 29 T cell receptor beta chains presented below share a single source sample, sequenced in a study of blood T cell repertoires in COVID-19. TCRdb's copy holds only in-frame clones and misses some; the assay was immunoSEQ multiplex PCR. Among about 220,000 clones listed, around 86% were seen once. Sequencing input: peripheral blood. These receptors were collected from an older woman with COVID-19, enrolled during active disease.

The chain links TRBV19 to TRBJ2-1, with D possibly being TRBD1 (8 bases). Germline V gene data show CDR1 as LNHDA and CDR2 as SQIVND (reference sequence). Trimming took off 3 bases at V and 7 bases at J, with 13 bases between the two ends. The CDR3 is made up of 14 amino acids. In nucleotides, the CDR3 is TGTGCCAGTAGTATTAACAGGGGGGGAAATGAGCAGTTCTTC. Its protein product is CASSINRGGNEQFF.

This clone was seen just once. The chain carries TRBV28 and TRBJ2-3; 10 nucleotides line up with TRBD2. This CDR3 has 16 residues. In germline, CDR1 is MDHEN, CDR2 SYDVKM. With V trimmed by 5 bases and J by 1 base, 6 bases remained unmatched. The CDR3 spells CASSPAGTSGTDTQYF. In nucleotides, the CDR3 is TGTGCCAGCAGTCCTGCCGGGACTAGCGGCACAGATACGCAGTATTTT.

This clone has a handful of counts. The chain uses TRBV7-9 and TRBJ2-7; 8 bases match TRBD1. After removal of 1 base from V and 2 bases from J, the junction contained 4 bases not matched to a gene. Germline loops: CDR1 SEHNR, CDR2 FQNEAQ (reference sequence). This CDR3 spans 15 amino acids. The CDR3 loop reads CASSLVGQVTYEQYF. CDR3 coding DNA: TGTGCCAGCAGCTTAGTGGGACAGGTAACCTACGAGCAGTACTTC.

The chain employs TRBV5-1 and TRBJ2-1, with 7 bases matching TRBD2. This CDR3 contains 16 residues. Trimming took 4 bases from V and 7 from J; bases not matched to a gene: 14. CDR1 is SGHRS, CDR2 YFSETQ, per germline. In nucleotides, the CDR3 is TGCGCCAGCAGCCCCGGGGGGAGGGCTCTGCGGAATGAGCAGTTCTTC. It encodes CASSPGGRALRNEQFF.

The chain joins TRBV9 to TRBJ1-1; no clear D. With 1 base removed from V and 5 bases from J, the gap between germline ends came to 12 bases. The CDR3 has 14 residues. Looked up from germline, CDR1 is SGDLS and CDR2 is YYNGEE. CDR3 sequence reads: CASSVMSGVTEAFF. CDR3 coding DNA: TGTGCCAGCAGCGTAATGAGCGGGGTTACTGAAGCTTTCTTT. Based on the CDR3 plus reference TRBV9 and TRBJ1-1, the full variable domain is DSGVTQTPKHLITATGQRVTLRCSPRSGDLSVYWYQQSLDQGLQFLIQYYNGEERAKGNILERFSAQQFPDLHSELNLSSLELGDSALYFCASSVMSGVTEAFFGQGTRLTVV.

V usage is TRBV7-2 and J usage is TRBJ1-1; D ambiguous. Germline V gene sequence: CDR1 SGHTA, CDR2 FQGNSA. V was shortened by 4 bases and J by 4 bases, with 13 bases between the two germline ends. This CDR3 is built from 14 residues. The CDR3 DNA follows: TGTGCCAGCAGCTCTCGGGTTTCTGGCACTGAAGCTTTCTTT. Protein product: CASSSRVSGTEAFF.

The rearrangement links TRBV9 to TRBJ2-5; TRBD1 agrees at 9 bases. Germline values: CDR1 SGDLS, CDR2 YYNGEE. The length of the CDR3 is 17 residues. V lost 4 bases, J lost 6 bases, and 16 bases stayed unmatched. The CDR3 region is CASSPQSGTGSFKTQYF. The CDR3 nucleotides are TGTGCCAGCAGCCCACAGAGCGGGACAGGGAGTTTTAAGACCCAGTACTTC.

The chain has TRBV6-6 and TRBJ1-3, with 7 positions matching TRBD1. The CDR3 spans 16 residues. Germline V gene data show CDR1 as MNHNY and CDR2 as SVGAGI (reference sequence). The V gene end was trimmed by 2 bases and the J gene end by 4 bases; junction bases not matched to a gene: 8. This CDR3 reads CASSYTVQGKGNTIYF. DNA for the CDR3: TGTGCCAGCAGTTACACAGTACAGGGGAAAGGAAACACCATATATTTT.

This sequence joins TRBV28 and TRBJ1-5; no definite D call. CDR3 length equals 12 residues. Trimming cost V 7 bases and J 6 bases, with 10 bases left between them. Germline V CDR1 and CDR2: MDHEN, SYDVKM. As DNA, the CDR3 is TGTGCCAGCATGTCTGGCGGTCAGCCCCAGCATTTT. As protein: CASMSGGQPQHF.

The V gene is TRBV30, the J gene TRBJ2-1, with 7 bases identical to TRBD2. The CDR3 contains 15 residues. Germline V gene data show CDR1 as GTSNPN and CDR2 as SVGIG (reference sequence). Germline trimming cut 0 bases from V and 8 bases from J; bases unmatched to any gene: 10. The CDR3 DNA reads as TGTGCCTGGAGTGTTCTAACTAGCGAAAAGGATGAGCAGTTCTTC. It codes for CAWSVLTSEKDEQFF.

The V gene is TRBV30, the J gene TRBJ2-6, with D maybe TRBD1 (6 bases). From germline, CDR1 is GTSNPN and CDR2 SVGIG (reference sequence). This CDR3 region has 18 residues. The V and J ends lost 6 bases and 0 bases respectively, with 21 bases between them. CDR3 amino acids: CACPMGARGSSGANVLTF. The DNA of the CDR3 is TGTGCCTGCCCCATGGGGGCAAGGGGATCCTCTGGGGCCAACGTCCTGACTTTC.

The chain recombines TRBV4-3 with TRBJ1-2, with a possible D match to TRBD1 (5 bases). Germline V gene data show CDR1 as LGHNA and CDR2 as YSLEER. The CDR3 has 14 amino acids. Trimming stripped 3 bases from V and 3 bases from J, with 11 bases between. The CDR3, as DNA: TGCGCCAGCAGCCAGGCGGGACGGCACTATGGCTACACCTTC. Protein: CASSQAGRHYGYTF.

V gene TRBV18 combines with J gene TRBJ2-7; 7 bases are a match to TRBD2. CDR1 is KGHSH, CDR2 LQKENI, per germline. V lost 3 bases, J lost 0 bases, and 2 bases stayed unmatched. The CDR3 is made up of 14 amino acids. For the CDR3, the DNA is TGTGCCAGCTCACCTGGGGGGGGCTCCTACGAGCAGTACTTC. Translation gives CASSPGGGSYEQYF. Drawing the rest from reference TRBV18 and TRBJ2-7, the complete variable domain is NAGVMQNPRHLVRRRGQEARLRCSPMKGHSHVYWYRQLPEEGLKFMVYLQKENIIDESGMPKERFSAEFPKEGPSILRIQQVVRGDSAAYFCASSPGGGSYEQYFGPGTRLTVT.

In DNA form, the CDR3 reads TGTGCCAGCAGCCGACGGGGCAATCAGCCCCAGCATTTT. Protein sequence: CASSRRGNQPQHF. The chain couples TRBV7-8 to TRBJ1-5, with unresolved D. The V gene's germline CDR1 is SGHVS and CDR2 FQNEAQ. V lost 5 bases and J lost 2, with 7 bases in between. This CDR3 region has 13 residues. Combining the CDR3 with reference TRBV7-8 and TRBJ1-5 gives the whole variable domain GAGVSQSPRYKVAKRGQDVALRCDPISGHVSLFWYQQALGQGPEFLTYFQNEAQLDKSGLPSDRFFAERPEGSVSTLKIQRTQQEDSAVYLCASSRRGNQPQHFGDGTRLSIL.

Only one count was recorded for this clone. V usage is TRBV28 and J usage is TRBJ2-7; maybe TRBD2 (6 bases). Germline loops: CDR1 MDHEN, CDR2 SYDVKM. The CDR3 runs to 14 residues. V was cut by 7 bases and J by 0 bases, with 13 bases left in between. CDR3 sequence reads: CASILGGSSYEQYF. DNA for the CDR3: TGTGCCAGCATTCTGGGAGGATCCTCCTACGAGCAGTACTTC.

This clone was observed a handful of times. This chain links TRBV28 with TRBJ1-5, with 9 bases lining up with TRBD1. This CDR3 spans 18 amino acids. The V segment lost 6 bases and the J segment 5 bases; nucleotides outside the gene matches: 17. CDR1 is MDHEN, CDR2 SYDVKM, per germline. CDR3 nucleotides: TGTGCCAGCAGCCCCGGGACAGGGTTAGGGGCCCTTGATCAGCCCCAGCATTTT. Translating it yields CASSPGTGLGALDQPQHF. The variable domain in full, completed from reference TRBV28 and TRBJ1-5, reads DVKVTQSSRYLVKRTGEKVFLECVQDMDHENMFWYRQDPGLGLRLIYFSYDVKMKEKGDIPEGYSVSREKKERFSLILESASTNQTSMYLCASSPGTGLGALDQPQHFGDGTRLSIL.

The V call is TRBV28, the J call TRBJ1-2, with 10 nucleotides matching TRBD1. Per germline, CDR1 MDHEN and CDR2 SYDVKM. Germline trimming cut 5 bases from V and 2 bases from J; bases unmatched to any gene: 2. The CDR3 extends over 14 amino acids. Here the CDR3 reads CASSRTGGNYGYTF. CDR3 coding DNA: TGTGCCAGCAGTCGGACAGGGGGAAACTATGGCTACACCTTC.

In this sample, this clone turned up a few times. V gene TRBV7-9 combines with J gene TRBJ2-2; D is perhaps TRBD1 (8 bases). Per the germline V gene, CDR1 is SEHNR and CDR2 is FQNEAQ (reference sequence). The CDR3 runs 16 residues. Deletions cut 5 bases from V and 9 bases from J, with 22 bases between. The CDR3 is CASSTGQGGVTRELFF. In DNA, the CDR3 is TGTGCCAGCAGCACCGGACAGGGAGGGGTGACCAGGGAGCTGTTTTTT.

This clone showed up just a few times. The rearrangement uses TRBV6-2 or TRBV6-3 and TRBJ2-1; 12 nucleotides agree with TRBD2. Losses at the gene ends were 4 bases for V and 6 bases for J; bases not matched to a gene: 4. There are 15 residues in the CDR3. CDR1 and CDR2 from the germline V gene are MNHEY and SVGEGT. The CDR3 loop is CASSSSGRALNEQFF. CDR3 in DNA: TGTGCCAGCAGTTCTAGCGGGAGGGCCCTCAATGAGCAGTTCTTC.

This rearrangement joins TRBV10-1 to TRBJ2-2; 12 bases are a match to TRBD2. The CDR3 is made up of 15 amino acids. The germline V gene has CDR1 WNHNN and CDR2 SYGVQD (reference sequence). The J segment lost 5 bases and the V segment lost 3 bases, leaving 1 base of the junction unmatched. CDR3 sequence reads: CASSETSGGTGELFF. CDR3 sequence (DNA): TGCGCCAGCAGTGAAACTAGCGGGGGGACCGGGGAGCTGTTTTTT.

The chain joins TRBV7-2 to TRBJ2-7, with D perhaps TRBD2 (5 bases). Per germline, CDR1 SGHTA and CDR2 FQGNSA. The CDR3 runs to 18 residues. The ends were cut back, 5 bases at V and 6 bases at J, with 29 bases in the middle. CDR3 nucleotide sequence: TGTGCCAGCAGCGCGGCGGAACCCGCTGCGGGTCGAAGAGGCGAGCAGTACTTC. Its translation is CASSAAEPAAGRRGEQYF. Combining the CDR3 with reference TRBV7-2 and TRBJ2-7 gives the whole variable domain GAGVSQSPSNKVTEKGKDVELRCDPISGHTALYWYRQSLGQGLEFLIYFQGNSAPDKSGLPSDRFSAERTGGSVSTLTIQRTQQEDSAVYLCASSAAEPAAGRRGEQYFGPGTRLTVT.

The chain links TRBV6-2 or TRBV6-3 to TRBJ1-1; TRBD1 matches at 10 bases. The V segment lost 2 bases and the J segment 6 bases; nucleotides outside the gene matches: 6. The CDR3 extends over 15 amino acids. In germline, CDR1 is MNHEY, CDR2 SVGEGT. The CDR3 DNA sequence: TGTGCCAGCAGTTACCCTAGGGACAGGGGTTCTGAAGCTTTCTTT. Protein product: CASSYPRDRGSEAFF.

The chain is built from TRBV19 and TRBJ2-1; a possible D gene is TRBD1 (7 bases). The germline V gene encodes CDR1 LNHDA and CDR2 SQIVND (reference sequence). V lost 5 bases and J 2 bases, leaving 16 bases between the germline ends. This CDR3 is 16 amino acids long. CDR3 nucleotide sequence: TGTGCCAGTAGTTCCCAGGGGGGAACCCCCTACAATGAGCAGTTCTTC. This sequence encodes CASSSQGGTPYNEQFF. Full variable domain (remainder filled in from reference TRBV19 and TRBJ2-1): DGGITQSPKYLFRKEGQNVTLSCEQNLNHDAMYWYRQDPGQGLRLIYYSQIVNDFQKGDIAEGYSVSREKKESFPLTVTSAQKNPTAFYLCASSSQGGTPYNEQFFGPGTRLTVL.

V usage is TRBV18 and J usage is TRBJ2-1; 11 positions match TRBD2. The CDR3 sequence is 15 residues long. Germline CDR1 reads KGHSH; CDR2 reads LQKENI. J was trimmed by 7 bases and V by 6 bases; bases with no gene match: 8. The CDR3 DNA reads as TGTGCCAGCTCTAGCGGGAGGGCCCGAGTGAATGAGCAGTTCTTC. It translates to CASSSGRARVNEQFF.

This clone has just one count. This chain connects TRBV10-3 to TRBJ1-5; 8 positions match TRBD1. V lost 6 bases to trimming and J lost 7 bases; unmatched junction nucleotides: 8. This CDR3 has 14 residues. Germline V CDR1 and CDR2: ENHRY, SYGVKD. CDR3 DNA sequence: TGTGCCATCAGCGGACAGGGTCGGGGGCAGCCCCAGCATTTT. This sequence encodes CAISGQGRGQPQHF.

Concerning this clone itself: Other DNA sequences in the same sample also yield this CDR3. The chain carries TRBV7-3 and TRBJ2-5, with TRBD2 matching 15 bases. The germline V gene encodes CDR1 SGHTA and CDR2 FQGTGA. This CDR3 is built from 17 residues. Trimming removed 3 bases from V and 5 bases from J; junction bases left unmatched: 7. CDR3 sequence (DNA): TGTGCCAGCAGCTTGGGGACTAGCGGGAGGACCGGTGAGACCCAGTACTTC. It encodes CASSLGTSGRTGETQYF.

The CDR3 is CASSLRSGGRETQYF. In DNA form, the CDR3 reads TGTGCCAGCAGTTTACGTTCGGGGGGCCGGGAGACCCAGTACTTC. The V and J genes are TRBV28 and TRBJ2-5; perhaps TRBD2 as D (7 bases). Trimming shortened V by 2 bases and J by 5 bases, and 15 bases separated the two germline ends. CDR3 length: 15 residues. The germline CDR1 and CDR2 sequences are MDHEN and SYDVKM.

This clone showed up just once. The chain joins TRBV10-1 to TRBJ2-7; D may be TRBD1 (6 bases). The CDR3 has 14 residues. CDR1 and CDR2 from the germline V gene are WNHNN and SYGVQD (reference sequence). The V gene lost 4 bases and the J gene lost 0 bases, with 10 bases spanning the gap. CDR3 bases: TGCGCCAGCAGTGTAGGGGGAAGCTCCTACGAGCAGTACTTC. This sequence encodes CASSVGGSSYEQYF.

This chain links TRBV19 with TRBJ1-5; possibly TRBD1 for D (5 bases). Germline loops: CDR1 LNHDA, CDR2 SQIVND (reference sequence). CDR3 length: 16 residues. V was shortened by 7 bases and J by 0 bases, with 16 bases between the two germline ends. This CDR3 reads CASTIWGGDSNQPQHF. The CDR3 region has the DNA TGTGCCAGTACCATATGGGGAGGGGATAGCAATCAGCCCCAGCATTTT.